This T cell receptor beta chain was obtained from a study of cytomegalovirus exposure and HLA in healthy donors. Study-level findings and limits: Altogether, more than 150 TCR beta chains were recorded as cytomegalovirus-associated. Across donors, presence/absence analyses took sequencing depth to be roughly uniform. CMV antigen specificity of a few CMV-associated chains was confirmed in vitro.

60 Vbeta and 13 Jbeta primers were used in PCR. The repertoire was sequenced with immunoSEQ multiplex PCR; TCRdb's copy has only in-frame clones and lacks some. The profile shows about 170,000 clones, about 88% of them singletons. This clone was found a few times. Its matching antigen is unknown. The V end was cut by 0 bases, the J end by 2 bases, with 12 bases between. Germline-derived CDR1 and CDR2 are SGHDT and YYEEEE. This CDR3 spans 15 amino acids. This chain connects TRBV5-6 to TRBJ2-7; possible D gene TRBD1, 6 bases. This TCR derives from a young man in good health and CMV-seropositive. The sequencing sample was made of PBMCs. The CDR3, as DNA: TGTGCCAGCAGCTTGGGTAGGGGACAAACCTACGAGCAGTACTTC. Residues: CASSLGRGQTYEQYF.